The rows below give T cell receptor beta chains drawn from one sample of a study of blood T cell repertoires in COVID-19. The protocol was immunoSEQ multiplex PCR, while the TCRdb copy is restricted to in-frame clones and leaves out a portion. The profile shows some 66,000 clones, 70% to 80% of them singletons. The sequenced sample consisted of peripheral blood. Source of these receptors: a woman aged 80 or over with acute or convalescent COVID-19. Both conserved end residues are part of each CDR3. The order of the fields is CDR3 protein, CDR3 DNA, clone size, V gene, D gene, J gene. D genes are given only for firm matches. Part of the rows lack a size; the others show once, few, many or a class for expanded clones.

CASSRTSGRAGEQFF | TGCGCCAGCAGCCGAACTAGCGGGAGGGCCGGTGAGCAGTTCTTC | . | TRBV5-1 | TRBD2 | TRBJ2-1
CARPPRRGADTQYF | TGTGCCAGGCCCCCCAGGAGGGGCGCAGATACGCAGTATTTT | . | TRBV6-4 | . | TRBJ2-3
CASSATGGNKNEQFF | TGTGCCAGCAGCGCGACAGGGGGTAATAAGAATGAGCAGTTCTTC | . | TRBV7-3 | TRBD1 | TRBJ2-1
CASSMTGYGYTF | TGTGCCAGCAGTATGACAGGCTATGGCTACACCTTC | once | TRBV28 | . | TRBJ1-2
CASSVARTSGGRDTQYF | TGTGCCAGCAGCGTAGCCCGGACTAGCGGCGGGAGAGATACGCAGTATTTT | . | TRBV9 | TRBD2 | TRBJ2-3
CASTLGGTRGYTF | TGTGCCAGCACCCTGGGAGGGACAAGGGGCTACACCTTC | . | TRBV5-4 | . | TRBJ1-2
CASSVQGAGTEAFF | TGTGCCAGCAGCGTACAGGGGGCGGGCACTGAAGCTTTCTTT | . | TRBV7-9 | TRBD1 | TRBJ1-1
CASSSSSRANTGELFF | TGTGCCAGCAGCTCTTCGTCTCGGGCGAACACCGGGGAGCTGTTTTTT | . | TRBV21-1 | . | TRBJ2-2
CASSLTGTAWGNSYEQYF | TGTGCCAGCAGCTTAACCGGGACAGCCTGGGGAAATTCCTACGAGCAGTACTTC | . | TRBV7-6 | TRBD1 | TRBJ2-7
CASTLKRTASEAFF | TGTGCCAGTACCCTTAAGAGGACAGCTTCGGAAGCTTTCTTT | once | TRBV19 | . | TRBJ1-1
CASSPRGRGQETQYF | TGTGCCAGCAGCCCTCGTGGCAGGGGACAAGAGACCCAGTACTTC | many | TRBV5-8 | . | TRBJ2-5
CAWSLSAGGSPLHF | TGTGCCTGGAGTCTTTCGGCAGGGGGTTCACCCCTCCACTTT | few | TRBV30 | TRBD1 | TRBJ1-6
CASSDTQGYTEAFF | TGTGCCAGCAGTGACACACAGGGCTACACTGAAGCTTTCTTT | . | TRBV25-1 | . | TRBJ1-1
CASREGTGRTEAFF | TGTGCCAGCAGGGAGGGGACAGGGAGGACTGAAGCTTTCTTT | . | TRBV28 | TRBD1 | TRBJ1-1
CASSPMWAGGYTF | TGTGCCAGCAGCCCTATGTGGGCGGGGGGCTACACCTTC | . | TRBV7-9 | . | TRBJ1-2
CASSEAPGTGYEKLFF | TGTGCCAGCAGTGAAGCCCCCGGGACAGGGTACGAAAAACTGTTTTTT | few | TRBV6-1 | TRBD1 | TRBJ1-4